This is a list of T cell receptor beta chains from one sample in a study of blood T cell repertoires in COVID-19. Sequenced by immunoSEQ multiplex PCR; TCRdb stores in-frame clones only, minus some. The sample holds around 140,000 clones, around 81% seen once. Sequences were obtained from peripheral blood. Receptors were obtained from a human donor in a cohort sampled during active COVID-19. Each CDR3 is given with its conserved first and last residue. The D gene is left open where the match is weak. Part of the rows lack a size; the others show once, few, many or a class for expanded clones.

J: TRBJ2-7; D: -; V: TRBV2; size: once; DNA: TGTGCCAGCATGCGTGGGGGGTATAAGTACTTC; CDR3: CASMRGGYKYF
J: TRBJ2-3; D: -; V: TRBV29-1; size: -; DNA: TGCAGCGTTGTAGGGGCGATTTTCACAGATACGCAGTATTTT; CDR3: CSVVGAIFTDTQYF
J: TRBJ2-7; D: TRBD1; V: TRBV4-1; size: -; DNA: TGCGCCAGCAGCCAAGCGTTGACAGGGTACGAGCAGTACTTC; CDR3: CASSQALTGYEQYF
J: TRBJ2-7; D: -; V: TRBV4-3; size: once; DNA: TGCGCCAGCAGCCAAGAACGCAACTTCCCCTACGAGCAGTACTTC; CDR3: CASSQERNFPYEQYF
J: TRBJ1-3; D: TRBD1; V: TRBV24-1; size: -; DNA: TGTGCCACCAGTGATTGGGGGACAGGGGGATCGAACACCATATATTTT; CDR3: CATSDWGTGGSNTIYF
J: TRBJ2-7; D: TRBD1; V: TRBV5-1; size: -; DNA: TGCGCCAGCAGCGGGGACAGGGGGCTCGAGCAGTACTTC; CDR3: CASSGDRGLEQYF
J: TRBJ1-1; D: TRBD1; V: TRBV5-1; size: -; DNA: TGCGCCAGCAGCCTTTCCGGACAGGGAAACACTGAAGCTTTCTTT; CDR3: CASSLSGQGNTEAFF
J: TRBJ1-1; D: TRBD1; V: TRBV7-3; size: -; DNA: TGTGCCAGCAGCTTAAAGGCACAGGGGAAGAACACTGAAGCTTTCTTT; CDR3: CASSLKAQGKNTEAFF
J: TRBJ2-7; D: TRBD2; V: TRBV4-2; size: -; DNA: TGTGCCAGCAGCCGAGGACTAGCGGGTACCCCCTACGAGCAGTACTTC; CDR3: CASSRGLAGTPYEQYF
J: TRBJ2-1; D: TRBD2; V: TRBV6-5; size: -; DNA: TGTGCCAGCATCCGGGGGGTTGGAGGGGTTGAGCAGTTCTTC; CDR3: CASIRGVGGVEQFF
J: TRBJ2-7; D: -; V: TRBV20-1; size: -; DNA: TGCAGTGCCGCCAAGGAGGCAAGGCAGTACTTC; CDR3: CSAAKEARQYF
J: TRBJ1-5; D: TRBD1; V: TRBV18; size: -; DNA: TGTGCCAGCTCACGCGGCTTACAGGGGGGGGGCAATCAGCCCCAGCATTTT; CDR3: CASSRGLQGGGNQPQHF
J: TRBJ2-3; D: TRBD2; V: TRBV6-1; size: once; DNA: TGTGCCAGCAGTGAACCGGGACTAGCTTTGGGAGATACGCAGTATTTT; CDR3: CASSEPGLALGDTQYF
J: TRBJ1-5; D: -; V: TRBV4-2; size: -; DNA: TGTGCCAGCAGCCAGGGCAGTTATAGCAATCAGCCCCAGCATTTT; CDR3: CASSQGSYSNQPQHF
J: TRBJ1-2; D: -; V: TRBV28; size: -; DNA: TGTGCCAGCAGTTTCCATAACTATGGCTACACCTTC; CDR3: CASSFHNYGYTF
J: TRBJ1-5; D: -; V: TRBV19; size: -; DNA: TGTGCCAGTAGTATAGATAAACTCCTGAACAGGTGGATTAAAGGCAATCAGCCCCAGCATTTT; CDR3: CASSIDKLLNRWIKGNQPQHF
J: TRBJ1-5; D: -; V: TRBV28; size: -; DNA: TGTGCCAGCAGTTTACCGCCGGGACAAGGGCACAATCAGCCCCAGCATTTT; CDR3: CASSLPPGQGHNQPQHF
J: TRBJ1-3; D: -; V: TRBV7-8; size: -; DNA: TGTGCCAGCAGTTGGCGCGGGGTGGGCTACTCTGGAAACACCATATATTTT; CDR3: CASSWRGVGYSGNTIYF
J: TRBJ1-4; D: TRBD1; V: TRBV5-1; size: few; DNA: TGCGCCAGCAGCTTGACAGGGGGCGCACCTGAAAAACTGTTTTTT; CDR3: CASSLTGGAPEKLFF
J: TRBJ2-5; D: TRBD2; V: TRBV5-1; size: -; DNA: TGCGCCAGCAGCCCCGGACTAGCGGGAGTAATAGAGACCCAGTACTTC; CDR3: CASSPGLAGVIETQYF
J: TRBJ2-2; D: -; V: TRBV4-2; size: -; DNA: TGTGCCAGCAGTAGGTCCGGACAGACTACGAACACCGGGGAGCTGTTTTTT; CDR3: CASSRSGQTTNTGELFF
J: TRBJ2-7; D: -; V: TRBV27; size: few; DNA: TGTGCCAGCAGACATCTCGTAGTACGGGGGTCCTACGAGCAGTACTTC; CDR3: CASRHLVVRGSYEQYF
J: TRBJ2-1; D: -; V: TRBV7-7; size: once; DNA: TGTGCCAGCAGCTTAGAATCGGGACTTCCTTACAATGAGCAGTTCTTC; CDR3: CASSLESGLPYNEQFF
J: TRBJ2-7; D: TRBD1; V: TRBV5-1; size: -; DNA: TGCGCCAGCAGCTCAGGACAGGGGGGTCTAAGCGAGCAGTACTTC; CDR3: CASSSGQGGLSEQYF
J: TRBJ2-3; D: -; V: TRBV11-2; size: few; DNA: TGTGCCAGCAGCTCCTTGGACAGCGGCACAGATACGCAGTATTTT; CDR3: CASSSLDSGTDTQYF
J: TRBJ2-7; D: TRBD2; V: TRBV18; size: -; DNA: TGTGCCAGCTCACAAATGGGTGGGACTAGTGAGGAGCAGTACTTC; CDR3: CASSQMGGTSEEQYF
J: TRBJ2-7; D: -; V: TRBV27; size: -; DNA: TGTGCCAGCAGTCCCCACCTTACCTACGAATTTAATTCCTACGAGCAGTACTTC; CDR3: CASSPHLTYEFNSYEQYF
J: TRBJ1-4; D: -; V: TRBV19; size: -; DNA: TGTGCCAGTAGTATTACGACAAGGACAGCCACTAATGAAAAACTGTTTTTT; CDR3: CASSITTRTATNEKLFF